This entry features one T cell receptor (beta chain) sequence. Assignments of participants to cohorts depended upon their own reported clinical history. The length of the CDR3 is 16 residues. The germline gives CDR1 LNHDA, CDR2 SQIVND (reference sequence). V gave up 2 bases and J gave up 0 bases, with 11 bases separating them. In the source study's methods: The assay estimated nucleated cells by amplifying reference gene primers. Generated by immunoSEQ multiplex PCR, the TCRdb table keeps only in-frame clones and is missing some. V and J calls and clone size are copied from that table; D and trimming were computed from the DNA. The profile shows under 400,000 clones, more than 70% of them singletons. These data originate in a study of blood T cell repertoires in COVID-19. Study details: Spain, Italy and the United States supplied samples that represented acute and convalescent COVID-19. PBMCs, B-cell-depleted T cells, or T cells provided the cDNA or gDNA that made up the material.

This clonotype was sampled from a man aged 35-49 years in a cohort exposed to, infected with or recovered from COVID-19 (not recorded which). The sample was PBMCs or T cells enriched from blood (not recorded which). This chain connects TRBV19 to TRBJ1-5, with a weak D call TRBD1 (5 bases). The CDR3 coding sequence is TGTGCCAGTAGTATATCCAGGGCCTTTAGCAATCAGCCCCAGCATTTT. The encoded protein is CASSISRAFSNQPQHF.